This T cell receptor beta chain was recovered during a study of blood T cell repertoires in COVID-19. Study details: COVID-19 samples from acute and convalescent phases originated in the United States, Italy and Spain.

Grouping used clinical history reported by participants in a survey and questionnaire. Original processing notes: Counts of nucleated cells, estimated from reference gene primer amplification, were obtained. TCRdb keeps only in-frame clones here, not all; method: immunoSEQ multiplex PCR. The V and J calls and clone size come from that table; D and trimming were worked out from the DNA. Of hundreds of thousands of clones listed, 87% were seen once; the top ten hold about 6.1%. The CDR3 runs to 16 residues. The rearrangement joins TRBV21-1 to TRBJ2-2; the listed D gene, TRBD2, was not tested against the DNA. TRBV21-1 is deemed a pseudogene. Specimen: PBMCs or T cells enriched from blood (not recorded which). The TCR was taken from a woman in her thirties or forties who had recovered from COVID-19. CDR3 amino acids: CASSKVVAENTGELFF. CDR3 sequence (DNA): TGTGCCAGCAGCAAAGTAGTAGCGGAGAACACCGGGGAGCTGTTTTTT.